Following are 5 T cell receptor beta chains from one sample sequenced in a study of blood T cell repertoires in COVID-19. Clones were sequenced by immunoSEQ multiplex PCR, and TCRdb holds only the in-frame ones, with some missing. Of some 150,000 clones detected, 60% to 85% appear once; the ten largest clones hold 3.5% to 5.5%. The specimen sequenced was peripheral blood. Receptors were obtained from a woman of 80 years or more with active or convalescent COVID-19.

This chain uses TRBV6-5 with TRBJ1-2; no clear D. This CDR3 comprises 15 residues. V was trimmed by 6 bases and J by 0 bases, leaving 14 bases between them. CDR1 and CDR2 (germline): MNHEY, SVGAGI. The CDR3 coding sequence is TGTGCCAGCAGGAAGGCGGGTCTTACTAACTATGGCTACACCTTC. This translates into CASRKAGLTNYGYTF.

The chain is built from TRBV5-4 and TRBJ1-6; 7 bases line up with TRBD1. The CDR3 runs 16 residues. CDR1 SGHNT and CDR2 YYREEE come from the germline V gene (reference sequence). Unmatched junction bases numbered 13, after V lost 3 bases and J lost 10 bases. The CDR3 nucleotides read TGTGCCAGCAGCTGGAAAGGGACAGAGAGATACTCACCCCTCCACTTT. Protein sequence: CASSWKGTERYSPLHF. Full variable domain (outside the CDR3, taken from reference TRBV5-4 and TRBJ1-6): ETGVTQSPTHLIKTRGQQVTLRCSSQSGHNTVSWYQQALGQGPQFIFQYYREEENGRGNFPPRFSGLQFPNYSSELNVNALELDDSALYLCASSWKGTERYSPLHFGNGTRLTVT.

The chain links TRBV18 to TRBJ1-4; TRBD1 is a possible D gene (6 bases). The V gene's germline CDR1 is KGHSH and CDR2 LQKENI. Trimming removed 3 bases at V and 4 bases at J, with 12 bases between. The CDR3 has 15 amino acids. This CDR3 reads CASSPGPGHNEKLFF. DNA of the CDR3: TGTGCCAGCTCACCCGGACCGGGACATAATGAAAAACTGTTTTTT.

The V gene is TRBV5-1, the J gene TRBJ2-2; D perhaps matches TRBD1 (5 bases). This CDR3 is 15 amino acids long. The germline V gene has CDR1 SGHRS and CDR2 YFSETQ. V was pared by 0 bases and J by 1 base, with 7 bases between. The CDR3 DNA is TGCGCCAGCAGCTTGGGCGGACAGAACACCGGGGAGCTGTTTTTT. Its protein product is CASSLGGQNTGELFF.

The chain is built from TRBV5-8 and TRBJ2-7; D gene unclear. Germline assignment: CDR1 SGHTS and CDR2 YDEGEE. Trimming removed 4 bases at V and 2 bases at J, with 7 bases between. The CDR3 is 12 residues long. Written as DNA, the CDR3 is TGTGCCAGCAGCCGAACAACCTACGAGCAGTACTTC. Encoded protein: CASSRTTYEQYF.